This TCR beta chain was recovered during a study of vaccination and CD4 T cells after COVID-19. General study points: SARS-CoV-2-reactive clonotype medians increased from roughly 21 to 40, not significantly.

Treatment reported: approximately nine-day PBMC culture with coronavirus spike peptide pools or control peptides (ViraFEST assay). ViraFEST grew antigen-specific T cells using peptide pools, then sequenced TCRs. As concerns this clonotype: Antigen specificity is unknown.

The Oncomine TCR Beta short-read assay sequenced DNA from cultured CD4+ T cells. A single record per CDR3 protein comes from TCRdb applying MiXCR to the PCR reads. Altogether 20,000 to 30,000 distinct CDR3 sequences are present, around 64% being singletons, with the ten largest covering about a fifth. The V gene's germline CDR1 is MNHEY and CDR2 SVGEGT. With 7 bases clipped from V and 5 bases from J, the junction kept 16 bases outside the gene matches. The CDR3 runs to 16 residues. The sequences come from CD4+ T cells from blood, cultured in vitro, collected after SARS-CoV-2 vaccination. This rearrangement joins TRBV6-2 or TRBV6-3 to TRBJ2-5, with 7 bases fitting TRBD1. The clonotype was recovered from a human donor who received a COVID-19 vaccine. The CDR3 bases are TGTGCCAGCACCAATCCCCACAGGGGACCGCATGAGACCCAGTACTTC. Translation gives CASTNPHRGPHETQYF.